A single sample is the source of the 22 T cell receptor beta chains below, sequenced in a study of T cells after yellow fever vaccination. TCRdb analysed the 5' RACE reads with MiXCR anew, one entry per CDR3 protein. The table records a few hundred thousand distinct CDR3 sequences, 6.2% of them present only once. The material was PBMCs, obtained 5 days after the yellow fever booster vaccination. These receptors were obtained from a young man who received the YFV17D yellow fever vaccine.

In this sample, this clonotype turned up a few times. CDR3 amino acids: CASRQTGGNEKLFF. CDR3 coding DNA: TGTGCCAGCAGACAGACAGGGGGAAATGAAAAACTGTTTTTT. The chain uses TRBV5-6 and TRBJ1-4, with 9 bases fitting TRBD1. Germline-derived CDR1 and CDR2 are SGHDT and YYEEEE. With 5 bases clipped from V and 5 bases from J, the junction kept 4 bases outside the gene matches. The CDR3 runs 14 residues.

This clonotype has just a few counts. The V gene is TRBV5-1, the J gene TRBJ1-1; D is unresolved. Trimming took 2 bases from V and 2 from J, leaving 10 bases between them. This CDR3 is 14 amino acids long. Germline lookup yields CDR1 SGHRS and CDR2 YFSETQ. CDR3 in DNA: TGCGCCAGCAGCTTCGTCGACTTAAACACTGAAGCTTTCTTT. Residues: CASSFVDLNTEAFF. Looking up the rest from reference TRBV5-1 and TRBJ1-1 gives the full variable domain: KAGVTQTPRYLIKTRGQQVTLSCSPISGHRSVSWYQQTPGQGLQFLFEYFSETQRNKGNFPGRFSGRQFSNSRSEMNVSTLELGDSALYLCASSFVDLNTEAFFGQGTRLTVV.

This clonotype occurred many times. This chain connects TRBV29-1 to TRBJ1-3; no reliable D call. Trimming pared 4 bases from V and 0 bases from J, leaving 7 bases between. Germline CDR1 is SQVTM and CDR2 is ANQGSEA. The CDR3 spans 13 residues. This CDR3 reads CSVGQDSGNTIYF. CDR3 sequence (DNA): TGCAGCGTTGGGCAGGACTCTGGAAACACCATATATTTT.

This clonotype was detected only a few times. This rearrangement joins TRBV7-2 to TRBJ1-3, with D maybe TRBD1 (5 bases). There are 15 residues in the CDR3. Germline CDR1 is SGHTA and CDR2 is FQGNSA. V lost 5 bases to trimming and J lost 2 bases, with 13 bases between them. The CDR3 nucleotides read TGTGCCAGCAGCCGCACCGGGGGGGCTGGAAACACCATATATTTT. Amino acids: CASSRTGGAGNTIYF.

CDR3 protein: CASTATAGGPRYEQYF. The CDR3 bases are TGTGCCAGCACAGCTACAGCGGGAGGACCCCGCTACGAGCAGTACTTC. The chain uses TRBV6-5 and TRBJ2-7; 9 bases map to TRBD2. The CDR3 totals 16 residues. V lost 7 bases and J lost 3; bases outside the gene matches: 13. Germline V CDR1 and CDR2: MNHEY, SVGAGI.

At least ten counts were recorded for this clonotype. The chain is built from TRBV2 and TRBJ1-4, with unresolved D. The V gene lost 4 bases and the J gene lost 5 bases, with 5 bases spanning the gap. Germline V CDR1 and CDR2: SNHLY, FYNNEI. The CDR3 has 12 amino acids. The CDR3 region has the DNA TGTGCCAGCAGTGTCAAAAATGAAAAACTGTTTTTT. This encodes CASSVKNEKLFF.

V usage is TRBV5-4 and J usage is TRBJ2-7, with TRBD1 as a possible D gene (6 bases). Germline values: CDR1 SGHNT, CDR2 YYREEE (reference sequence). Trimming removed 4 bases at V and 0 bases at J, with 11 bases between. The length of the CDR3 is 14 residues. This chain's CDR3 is CASSLGDNSYEQYF. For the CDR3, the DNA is TGTGCCAGCAGCCTAGGGGACAACTCCTACGAGCAGTACTTC.

Here the CDR3 reads CSVPGTSGNHEQYF. CDR3 in DNA: TGCAGCGTCCCCGGGACTAGCGGGAACCACGAGCAGTACTTC. The rearrangement links TRBV29-1 to TRBJ2-7; 13 nucleotides match TRBD2. CDR1 SQVTM and CDR2 ANQGSEA come from the germline V gene. This CDR3 is 14 amino acids long. V shed 6 bases and J 5 bases; nucleotides not matched to a gene: 7.

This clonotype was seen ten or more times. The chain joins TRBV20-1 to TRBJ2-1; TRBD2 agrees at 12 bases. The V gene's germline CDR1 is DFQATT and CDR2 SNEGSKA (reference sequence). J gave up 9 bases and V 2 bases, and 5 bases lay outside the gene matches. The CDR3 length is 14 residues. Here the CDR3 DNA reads TGCAGTGCTAGAAGACTAGCGGGAGTGGTTGAGCAGTTCTTC. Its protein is CSARRLAGVVEQFF.

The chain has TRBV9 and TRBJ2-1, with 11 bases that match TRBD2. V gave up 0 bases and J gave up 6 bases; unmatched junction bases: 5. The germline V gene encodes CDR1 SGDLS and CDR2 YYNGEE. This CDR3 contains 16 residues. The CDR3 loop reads CASSVEPGLAVNEQFF. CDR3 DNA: TGTGCCAGCAGCGTAGAACCGGGACTAGCGGTCAATGAGCAGTTCTTC.

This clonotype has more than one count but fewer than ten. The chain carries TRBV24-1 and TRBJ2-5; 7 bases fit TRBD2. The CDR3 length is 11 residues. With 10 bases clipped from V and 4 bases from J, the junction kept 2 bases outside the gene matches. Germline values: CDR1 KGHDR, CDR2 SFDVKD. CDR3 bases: TGTGCCACTGAGCGGGGAGAGACCCAGTACTTC. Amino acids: CATERGETQYF.

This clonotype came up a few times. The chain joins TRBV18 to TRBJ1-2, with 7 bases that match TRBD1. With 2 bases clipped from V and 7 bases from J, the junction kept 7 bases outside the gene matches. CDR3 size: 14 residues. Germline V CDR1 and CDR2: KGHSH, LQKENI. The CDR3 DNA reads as TGTGCCAGCTCACCATCAGACAGGGTAGCTGGCTACACCTTC. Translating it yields CASSPSDRVAGYTF.

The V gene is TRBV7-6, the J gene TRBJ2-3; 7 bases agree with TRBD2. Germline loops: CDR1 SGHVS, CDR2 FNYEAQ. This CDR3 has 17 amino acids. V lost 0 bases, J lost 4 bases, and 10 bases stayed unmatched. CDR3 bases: TGTGCCAGCAGCTTAGCTACCGCGGGAGTCGCGGCAGATACGCAGTATTTT. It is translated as CASSLATAGVAADTQYF.

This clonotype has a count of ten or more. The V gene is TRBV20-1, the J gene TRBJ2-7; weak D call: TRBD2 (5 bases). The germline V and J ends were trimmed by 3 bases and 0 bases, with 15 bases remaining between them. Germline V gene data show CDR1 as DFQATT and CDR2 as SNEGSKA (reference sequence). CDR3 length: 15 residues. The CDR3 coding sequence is TGCAGTGCTAGGGGCTCAAGCGGAAGCTCCTACGAGCAGTACTTC. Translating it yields CSARGSSGSSYEQYF.

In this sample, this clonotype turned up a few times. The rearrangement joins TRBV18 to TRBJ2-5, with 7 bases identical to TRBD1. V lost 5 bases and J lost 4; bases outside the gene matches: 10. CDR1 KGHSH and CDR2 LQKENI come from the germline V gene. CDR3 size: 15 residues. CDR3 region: CASSTTGPTGETQYF. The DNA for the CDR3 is TGTGCCAGCTCAACGACAGGGCCGACGGGAGAGACCCAGTACTTC.

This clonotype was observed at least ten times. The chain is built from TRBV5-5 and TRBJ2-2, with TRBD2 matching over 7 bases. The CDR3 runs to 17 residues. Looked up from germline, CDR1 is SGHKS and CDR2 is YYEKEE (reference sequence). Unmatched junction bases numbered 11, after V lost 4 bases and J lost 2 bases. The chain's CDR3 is CASSPLGGTTNTGELFF. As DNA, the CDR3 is TGTGCCAGCAGCCCCTTGGGGGGGACTACAAACACCGGGGAGCTGTTTTTT.

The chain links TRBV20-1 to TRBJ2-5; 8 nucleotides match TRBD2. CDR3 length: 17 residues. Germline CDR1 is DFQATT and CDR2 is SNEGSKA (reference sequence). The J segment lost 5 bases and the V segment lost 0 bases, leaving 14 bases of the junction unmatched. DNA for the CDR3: TGCAGTGCTAGAGAAAGTTGGTCCGGGGGGGGGAGGGAGACCCAGTACTTC. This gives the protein CSARESWSGGGRETQYF.

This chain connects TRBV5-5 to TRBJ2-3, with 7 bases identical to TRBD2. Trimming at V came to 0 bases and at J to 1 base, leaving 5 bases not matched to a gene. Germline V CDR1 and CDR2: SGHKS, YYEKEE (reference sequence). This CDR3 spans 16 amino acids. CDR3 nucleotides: TGTGCCAGCAGCTTGGTTCGACTAGCAGGCACAGATACGCAGTATTTT. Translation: CASSLVRLAGTDTQYF.

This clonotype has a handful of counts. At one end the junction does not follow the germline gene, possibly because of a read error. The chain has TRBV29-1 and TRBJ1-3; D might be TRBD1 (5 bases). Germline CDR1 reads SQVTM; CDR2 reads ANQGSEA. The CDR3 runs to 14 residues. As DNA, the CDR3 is TGCAGCATTGACAGATCGAGCTCTGGAAACACCATATATTTT. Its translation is CSIDRSSSGNTIYF.

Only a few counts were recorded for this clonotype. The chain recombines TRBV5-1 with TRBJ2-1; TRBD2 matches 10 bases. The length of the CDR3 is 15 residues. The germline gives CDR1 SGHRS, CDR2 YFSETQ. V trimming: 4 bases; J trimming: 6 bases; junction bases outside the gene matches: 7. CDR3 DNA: TGCGCCAGCAGCGTGCTAGCGGGAGAGGTCAATGAGCAGTTCTTC. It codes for CASSVLAGEVNEQFF.

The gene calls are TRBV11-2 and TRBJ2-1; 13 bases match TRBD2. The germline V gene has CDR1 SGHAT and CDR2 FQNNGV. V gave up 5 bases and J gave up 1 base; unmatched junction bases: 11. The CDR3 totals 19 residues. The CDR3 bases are TGTGCCAGCAGCCGCTTAGGGACTAGCGGGGCTCCTTCCTACAATGAGCAGTTCTTC. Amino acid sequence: CASSRLGTSGAPSYNEQFF.

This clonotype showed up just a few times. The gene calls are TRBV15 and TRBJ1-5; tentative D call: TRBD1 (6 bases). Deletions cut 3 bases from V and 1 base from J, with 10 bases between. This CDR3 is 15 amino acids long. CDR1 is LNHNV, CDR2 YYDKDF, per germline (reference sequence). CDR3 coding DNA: TGTGCCACCAGCAGTTCGACAGGAAGCAATCAGCCCCAGCATTTT. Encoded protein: CATSSSTGSNQPQHF.